This passage covers 28 T cell receptor beta chains from one sample sequenced in a study of ipilimumab plus nivolumab after autologous stem cell transplantation. Assay: immunoSEQ multiplex PCR; the TCRdb copy retains only in-frame clones and omits some. The sample contains fewer than 85,000 clones, more than 80% of which appear only once. The sequencing here drew on PBMCs, taken in a trial of ipilimumab plus nivolumab as post-transplant consolidation. The receptors were sampled from a male donor with diffuse large B-cell lymphoma.

A single count supports this clone. The CDR3 loop reads CASSPVTGEFYEQYF. The DNA of the CDR3 is TGCGCCAGCAGCCCGGTGACAGGGGAGTTCTACGAGCAGTACTTC. The rearrangement links TRBV5-1 to TRBJ2-7; 8 nucleotides align to TRBD1. With V trimmed by 4 bases and J by 3 bases, 9 bases remained unmatched. The CDR3 covers 15 residues. CDR1 SGHRS and CDR2 YFSETQ come from the germline V gene.

The chain links TRBV1 to TRBJ2-5; TRBD1, the table's D call, lacks a check against the DNA. The J call is uncertain, as TRBJ2-7 better fits the DNA end. TRBV1 is annotated as a pseudogene. This CDR3 is 16 amino acids long. This CDR3 reads CTSSPLEGQGAVEQYF. The CDR3 coding sequence is TGCACCAGCAGCCCGTTAGAGGGACAGGGGGCGGTCGAGCAGTACTTC.

The chain links TRBV7-9 to TRBJ1-2; D gene uncertain. Trimming stripped 4 bases from V and 3 bases from J, with 9 bases between. The CDR3 runs 13 residues. Germline CDR1 is SEHNR and CDR2 is FQNEAQ (reference sequence). The DNA for the CDR3 is TGTGCCAGCAGCTATAACAGCGACTATGGCTACACCTTC. Encoded protein: CASSYNSDYGYTF.

This chain connects TRBV5-4 to TRBJ2-2; a possible D gene is TRBD2 (5 bases). Germline V CDR1 and CDR2: SGHNT, YYREEE (reference sequence). The CDR3 is 17 residues long. Trimming cost V 4 bases and J 0 bases, with 16 bases left between them. CDR3 amino acids: CASSPPGSGANTGELFF. In DNA, the CDR3 is TGTGCCAGCAGCCCGCCAGGAAGCGGTGCGAACACCGGGGAGCTGTTTTTT.

The chain recombines TRBV18 with TRBJ2-1; TRBD2 agrees at 11 bases. V was clipped by 6 bases and J by 6 bases; unmatched bases: 7. The germline V gene encodes CDR1 KGHSH and CDR2 LQKENI. The CDR3 length is 15 residues. DNA of the CDR3: TGTGCCAGCTCCGTAGCGGGGGGGCCCGTCAATGAGCAGTTCTTC. Amino acid sequence: CASSVAGGPVNEQFF.

This clone was observed once. V is TRBV10-3 and J is TRBJ1-2; TRBD1 matches 9 bases. This CDR3 contains 14 residues. V dropped 5 bases and J dropped 2; count of bases not matched to a gene: 3. Germline CDR1 reads ENHRY; CDR2 reads SYGVKD. In DNA form, the CDR3 reads TGTGCCATCAGTAGGACAGGGGCGAACTATGGCTACACCTTC. Translated, it gives CAISRTGANYGYTF.

This sequence joins TRBV5-3 and TRBJ1-3, with 9 bases aligning to TRBD1. TRBV5-3 is given ORF status, its function remaining uncertain. The CDR3 is 16 residues long. Trimming at V came to 1 base and at J to 3 bases, leaving 5 bases not matched to a gene. CDR3 in amino acids: CARSLLTGGFGNTIYF. In DNA, the CDR3 is TGTGCCAGAAGCTTGCTAACAGGGGGCTTTGGAAACACCATATATTTT.

The chain uses TRBV7-9 and TRBJ1-1, with 11 bases lining up with TRBD1. J gave up 8 bases and V 5 bases, and 7 bases lay outside the gene matches. This CDR3 contains 14 residues. The germline V gene has CDR1 SEHNR and CDR2 FQNEAQ (reference sequence). This chain's CDR3 is CASSPGQGVEEAFF. CDR3 sequence (DNA): TGTGCCAGCAGCCCGGGACAGGGGGTGGAGGAAGCTTTCTTT.

This clone came up a few times. The chain recombines TRBV18 with TRBJ2-2; the D call may be TRBD1 or TRBD2 (5 bases each). Germline assignment: CDR1 KGHSH and CDR2 LQKENI. There are 17 residues in the CDR3. Trimming pared 6 bases from V and 1 base from J, leaving 18 bases between. The CDR3 loop reads CASSQGSGRWNTGELFF. The CDR3 nucleotides read TGTGCCAGCTCTCAGGGATCGGGACGCTGGAACACCGGGGAGCTGTTTTTT.

The chain joins TRBV7-8 to TRBJ2-1; TRBD2 matches at 15 bases. Germline V gene lookup returns CDR1 SGHVS and CDR2 FQNEAQ. Germline trimming cut 5 bases from V and 0 bases from J; bases unmatched to any gene: 5. CDR3 length: 18 residues. The CDR3 loop is CASSRTSGGAGSYNEQFF. The DNA for the CDR3 is TGTGCCAGCAGCAGGACTAGCGGGGGGGCCGGCTCCTACAATGAGCAGTTCTTC.

The V call is TRBV13, the J call TRBJ2-3; D unresolved. The CDR3 runs to 12 residues. Trimming took off 5 bases at V and 8 bases at J, with 11 bases between the two ends. Germline CDR1 and CDR2: PRHDT and FYEKMQ (reference sequence). The CDR3 nucleotides are TGTGCCAGCAGCCGGACCCAAGGTACGCAGTATTTT. It translates to CASSRTQGTQYF.

The rearrangement uses TRBV5-5 and TRBJ1-4; 7 bases fit TRBD1. CDR3 length equals 15 residues. Germline CDR1 reads SGHKS; CDR2 reads YYEKEE (reference sequence). V lost 3 bases to trimming and J lost 8 bases; unmatched junction nucleotides: 10. CDR3 region: CASSWGYRGEEKLFF. CDR3 DNA sequence: TGTGCCAGCAGCTGGGGATACAGGGGAGAAGAAAAACTGTTTTTT.

The CDR3 bases are TGTGCCAGCAGCCGAGGGGGCACCGGGAATGGCTACACCTTC. It codes for CASSRGGTGNGYTF. This chain links TRBV5-4 with TRBJ1-2; 7 positions match TRBD1. CDR1 SGHNT and CDR2 YYREEE come from the germline V gene (reference sequence). This CDR3 is 14 amino acids long. Trimming cost V 4 bases and J 6 bases; bases outside gene matches: 9.

The gene calls are TRBV29-1 and TRBJ2-1; 8 positions match TRBD1. The CDR3 covers 14 residues. V shed 5 bases, J shed 5 bases, and the junction held 8 bases outside the gene matches. Per the germline V gene, CDR1 is SQVTM and CDR2 is ANQGSEA. CDR3 residues: CSVHPGQDHNEQFF. The CDR3 DNA reads as TGCAGCGTTCATCCGGGACAGGACCACAATGAGCAGTTCTTC.

This clone was detected a few times. Other nucleotide sequences from this sample produce the same CDR3. V usage is TRBV9 and J usage is TRBJ1-1; tentatively, D is TRBD1 (5 bases). The germline gives CDR1 SGDLS, CDR2 YYNGEE. V shed 2 bases and J shed 4 bases, with 12 bases lying between them. This CDR3 region has 14 residues. The CDR3 protein is CASSVGTLSTEAFF. For the CDR3, the DNA is TGTGCCAGCAGCGTGGGGACCCTGAGCACTGAAGCTTTCTTT.

The chain carries TRBV2 and TRBJ2-5; the D call may be TRBD1 or TRBD2 (5 bases each). CDR3 size: 14 residues. V was pared by 4 bases and J by 7 bases, with 16 bases between. Germline loops: CDR1 SNHLY, CDR2 FYNNEI. CDR3 DNA sequence: TGTGCCAGCAGTGCGACAGCCTCAGGAGGGACCCAGTACTTC. Its protein product is CASSATASGGTQYF.

In its sample, this clone was seen a few times. The rearrangement joins TRBV11-2 to TRBJ2-3, with D maybe TRBD2 (5 bases). The CDR3 is 14 amino acids. V lost 3 bases and J 4 bases, leaving 11 bases between the germline ends. Germline V lookup: CDR1 SGHAT, CDR2 FQNNGV. The CDR3 DNA reads as TGTGCCAGCAGCTTCGAATGGGGAGCAGATACGCAGTATTTT. Its protein product is CASSFEWGADTQYF.

V and J are TRBV27 and TRBJ2-4, with D perhaps assigned TRBD1 or TRBD2 (7 bases each). This CDR3 has 15 residues. V lost 5 bases, J lost 6 bases, and 17 bases lay in between. The germline CDR1 and CDR2 sequences are MNHEY and SMNVEV (reference sequence). DNA of the CDR3: TGTGCCAGCAGTCCCAGGGGGGGTGGCGCAAACATTCAGTACTTC. Protein: CASSPRGGGANIQYF.

The chain links TRBV18 to TRBJ2-1; D is ambiguous. Per germline, CDR1 KGHSH and CDR2 LQKENI. The CDR3 totals 15 residues. With 3 bases removed from V and 0 bases from J, the gap between germline ends came to 9 bases. The CDR3 coding sequence is TGTGCCAGCTCACCCATGAGCGACTCCTACAATGAGCAGTTCTTC. Protein product: CASSPMSDSYNEQFF.

The V gene is TRBV2, the J gene TRBJ2-5; 11 bases fit TRBD1. The CDR3 consists of 14 residues. CDR1 is SNHLY and CDR2 is FYNNEI in the germline V gene. The trim removed 4 bases at V and 4 bases at J, leaving 2 bases unmatched. CDR3 sequence: CASSGDRGRETQYF. The CDR3, as DNA: TGTGCCAGCAGTGGGGACAGGGGGAGAGAGACCCAGTACTTC. The full variable domain, its missing parts supplied by reference TRBV2 and TRBJ2-5, is EPEVTQTPSHQVTQMGQEVILRCVPISNHLYFYWYRQILGQKVEFLVSFYNNEISEKSEIFDDQFSVERPDGSNFTLKIRSTKLEDSAMYFCASSGDRGRETQYFGPGTRLLVL.

The chain combines TRBV5-4 with TRBJ1-2, with D tentatively TRBD1 (5 bases). V shed 3 bases and J shed 4 bases, with 10 bases lying between them. In germline, CDR1 is SGHNT, CDR2 YYREEE (reference sequence). There are 13 residues in the CDR3. For the CDR3, the DNA is TGTGCCAGCAGCTCAGGGTCGAGCTATGGCTACACCTTC. As protein: CASSSGSSYGYTF.

A note on this clone: One end of the junction varies from germline; a read error may be responsible. This chain connects TRBV7-8 to TRBJ2-7; perhaps TRBD1 as D (6 bases). The CDR3 spans 14 residues. The germline V gene has CDR1 SGHVS and CDR2 FQNEAQ. CDR3: CASSLAGQRSEQYF. CDR3 nucleotide sequence: TGTGCCAGCAGTTTAGCTGGACAGAGGAGCGAGCAGTACTTC.

The chain couples TRBV15 to TRBJ2-5, with no clear D. The germline CDR1 and CDR2 sequences are LNHNV and YYDKDF (reference sequence). The CDR3 has 15 residues. V lost 1 base, J lost 0 bases, and 9 bases lay in between. The CDR3: CATSRGGQYQETQYF. The CDR3 region has the DNA TGTGCCACCAGCAGAGGCGGTCAGTACCAAGAGACCCAGTACTTC.

CDR3 bases: TGTGCCAGCAGTTACGGGACTAGCGGCTACAATGAGCAGTTCTTC. It translates to CASSYGTSGYNEQFF. The chain carries TRBV6-5 and TRBJ2-1, with 11 bases identical to TRBD2. This CDR3 is built from 15 residues. V was pared by 2 bases and J by 3 bases, with 0 bases of the junction left unmatched. Germline assignment: CDR1 MNHEY and CDR2 SVGAGI.

This clone is a singleton in its sample. The genes are TRBV14 and TRBJ2-5, with 9 positions matching TRBD1. CDR1 is SGHDN, CDR2 FVKESK, per germline. The CDR3 totals 15 residues. With 3 bases clipped from V and 5 bases from J, the junction kept 7 bases outside the gene matches. The CDR3 region has the DNA TGTGCCAGCAGCCACCCCGGGACAGGGCCGGAGACCCAGTACTTC. Translating it yields CASSHPGTGPETQYF.

This rearrangement joins TRBV5-4 to TRBJ2-5; D gene ambiguous. Germline V CDR1 and CDR2: SGHNT, YYREEE (reference sequence). The CDR3 has 12 amino acids. With 4 bases removed from V and 6 bases from J, the gap between germline ends came to 10 bases. The CDR3 DNA reads as TGTGCCAGCAGCCAAGACGACCAGACCCAGTACTTC. It yields the protein CASSQDDQTQYF. Based on the CDR3 plus reference TRBV5-4 and TRBJ2-5, the full variable domain is ETGVTQSPTHLIKTRGQQVTLRCSSQSGHNTVSWYQQALGQGPQFIFQYYREEENGRGNFPPRFSGLQFPNYSSELNVNALELDDSALYLCASSQDDQTQYFGPGTRLLVL.

This clone has a handful of counts. This rearrangement joins TRBV4-1 to TRBJ1-3, with D perhaps matching TRBD1 (5 bases). V lost 3 bases, J lost 4 bases, and 10 bases lay in between. Germline CDR1 reads MGHRA; CDR2 reads YSYEKL. The CDR3 has 14 amino acids. The CDR3 is CASSQGLRGNTIYF. The CDR3 region has the DNA TGCGCCAGCAGCCAGGGGCTACGGGGAAACACCATATATTTT.

This clone was detected a few times. The chain recombines TRBV7-2 with TRBJ1-4, with D perhaps TRBD1 (6 bases). Trimming removed 3 bases from V and 6 bases from J, with 11 bases in between. CDR1 is SGHTA, CDR2 FQGNSA, per germline. CDR3 length: 14 residues. The CDR3 DNA reads as TGTGCCAGCAGCTTCGGGGCAGGGGATGAAAAACTGTTTTTT. Protein: CASSFGAGDEKLFF.